This T cell receptor beta chain was identified during a study of T cells in tuberculosis (dated by TCRdb to 2017 to 2018). Background on the whole study: The study combined CD1B tetramers and high-throughput TCR immunosequencing to characterize T cells specific for the mycobacterial lipid antigen glucose monomycolate (GMM). PBMC from active tuberculosis patients were archived either before standard anti-tuberculosis treatment began or within 7 days of its start. A South African clinical cohort compared IGRA-negative adolescents, IGRA-positive adolescents with latent tuberculosis and adults with active tuberculosis, around 10 per group. Study-wide findings and limitations: The smaller NN-distances in active tuberculosis patients were driven in part by shorter CDR3-alpha lengths, while the difference seen for TCR-beta was not statistically significant. Active tuberculosis TCR-alpha repertoires showed smaller mean NN-distances to GMM-specific TCRs than IGRA-negative controls, suggesting clonal expansion of these TCRs. Which clinical samples got chosen depended on the availability of cryopreserved specimens, and the active tuberculosis cases were adults, whereas the controls were adolescents. An accuracy of 87% (AUROC roughly 0.87) was reached by a classifier using the diverse GMM-specific repertoire, compared with about 65% accuracy when GEM motif frequencies were used.

This clone was detected only a few times. What antigen it recognizes has not been identified. No quality values exist for individual bases; no much larger clone is one base distant. V is clipped by 7 bases and J by 5 bases, and the sequence between their germline boundaries is 12 bases long. CDR1 and CDR2 are read off the germline V gene as ENHRY and SYGVKD. The CDR3 starts with the cysteine, ends with the phenylalanine, and has 12 residues. Only the CDR3 part of the read is kept: 36 bases, read in frame from the first base. This sample's time point label indicates: new active TB diagnosis, blood taken before or within 7 days of starting treatment. Active tuberculosis patients were HIV-seronegative South African adults aged 18 years or older with a new diagnosis. Active tuberculosis was confirmed by positive sputum smear microscopy and/or positive M. tuberculosis culture. Immunosequencing was performed on unsorted cryopreserved PBMC, with 100,000 or so T cells per clinical donor covered on average.

TCR libraries were generated with the immunoSEQ multiplex PCR assay, using TCR-beta and/or TCR-alpha/delta assays for each sample. The amplified TCR libraries were sequenced on the Illumina high-throughput platform. The authors processed their data as follows. Clustering and dimensionality reduction relied on pairwise TCRdist distances among GMM-specific receptors from T cells that were either sorted ex vivo or expanded in vitro. Each clinical repertoire received a mean NN-distance score, defined as the average TCRdist to the nearest 10% of tetramer-positive reference sequences. GEM TCR motif frequency was calculated as the fraction of unique TCRs that matched known GEM sequences in V/J usage and CDR3 length. Active tuberculosis was classified by linear discriminant analysis with leave-one-out cross-validation, implemented in scikit-learn. In its TCRdb copy, this immuneACCESS table keeps in-frame sequences only and misses some clones. Where compared with another copy, unresolved V genes explain less than half of these, and the others have no known cause. V and J calls and clone size follow that table, whereas D and trimming were derived from the DNA. For this sample the table gives tens of thousands of clones, of which about 90% were detected only once. Of the sample, approximately 6.2% falls within the top ten clones.

The TCR was taken from an adult with tuberculosis. The chain links TRBV10-3 with TRBJ2-7; the D gene lacks a confident call. Sample: PBMCs, taken at tuberculosis diagnosis. At the DNA level, the sequence is TGTGCCATCAAGAGGCAGAACAACGAGCAGTACTTC. The translation is CAIKRQNNEQYF.